The next 16 T cell receptor beta chains were all read from a single sample in a study of blood T cell repertoires in COVID-19. The data were produced by immunoSEQ multiplex PCR, yet TCRdb's version contains in-frame clones alone and is incomplete. Here the sample spans 130,000 or so clones, approximately 80% being singletons. The sequencing input was peripheral blood. These receptors were taken from a woman aged 60-70 years with acute or convalescent COVID-19.

The CDR3 loop is CASSLQGGGQPQHF. CDR3 nucleotides: TGTGCCAGCAGCTTACAAGGAGGTGGGCAGCCCCAGCATTTT. The chain recombines TRBV7-9 with TRBJ1-5; D unclear. CDR1 is SEHNR, CDR2 FQNEAQ, per germline (reference sequence). V gave up 2 bases and J gave up 7 bases, with 12 bases separating them. This CDR3 has 14 amino acids.

The rearrangement links TRBV5-1 to TRBJ2-2; 7 nucleotides align to TRBD1. The germline V gene encodes CDR1 SGHRS and CDR2 YFSETQ. This CDR3 region has 14 residues. The junction had 4 bases not matched to a gene; V was cut back by 8 bases and J by 0 bases. The CDR3 here is CASFGTANTGELFF. In DNA form, the CDR3 reads TGCGCCAGTTTCGGGACAGCGAACACCGGGGAGCTGTTTTTT.

This chain joins TRBV20-1 and TRBJ2-7; perhaps TRBD1 as D (6 bases). V lost 3 bases, J lost 3 bases, and 18 bases lay in between. CDR3 length: 15 amino acids. Germline V gene sequence: CDR1 DFQATT, CDR2 SNEGSKA (reference sequence). In DNA form, the CDR3 reads TGCAGTGCTAGTGTCTTATCGAGGGGGAGCTACGAGCAGTACTTC. It specifies CSASVLSRGSYEQYF.

The chain combines TRBV20-1 with TRBJ1-2; D call uncertain. CDR3 length: 12 amino acids. Trimming left V 3 bases short and J 8 bases short, with 13 bases between. Germline CDR1 DFQATT, CDR2 SNEGSKA (reference sequence). The CDR3 reads CSASQPVGGYTF. The CDR3 DNA reads as TGCAGTGCTAGTCAACCGGTCGGGGGCTACACCTTC.

In its sample, this clone was seen once. V gene TRBV27 combines with J gene TRBJ2-1; TRBD1 might be the D (6 bases). Germline CDR1 MNHEY, CDR2 SMNVEV (reference sequence). The CDR3 sequence is 13 residues long. V lost 5 bases and J lost 7, with 12 bases in between. The CDR3 DNA follows: TGTGCCAGCAGTACAGGGTCGTGGAATGAGCAGTTCTTC. Its translation: CASSTGSWNEQFF.

The gene calls are TRBV2 and TRBJ1-1; 7 bases agree with TRBD1. In germline, CDR1 is SNHLY, CDR2 FYNNEI. After removal of 6 bases from V and 9 bases from J, the junction contained 1 base not matched to a gene. The CDR3 has 10 amino acids. The CDR3 nucleotides are TGTGCCAGCAGACAGGGGCAAGCTTTCTTT. It codes for CASRQGQAFF.

J is TRBJ2-1 and V is TRBV6-5; the match to TRBD2 covers 9 bases. Germline trimming cut 0 bases from V and 4 bases from J; bases unmatched to any gene: 1. CDR3 length: 15 residues. Germline V gives CDR1 MNHEY, CDR2 SVGAGI. This chain's CDR3 is CASSYSSGGYNEQFF. Written as DNA, the CDR3 is TGTGCCAGCAGTTACTCTAGCGGGGGTTACAATGAGCAGTTCTTC.

The chain couples TRBV14 to TRBJ2-1; TRBD1 agrees at 7 bases. The length of the CDR3 is 16 residues. CDR1 is SGHDN, CDR2 FVKESK, per germline. V lost 0 bases, J lost 7 bases, and 9 bases stayed unmatched. The CDR3 is CASSQEKGALWNEQFF. The CDR3 DNA sequence: TGTGCCAGCAGCCAAGAGAAGGGGGCCTTATGGAATGAGCAGTTCTTC.

V usage is TRBV7-3 and J usage is TRBJ1-5; D call uncertain. The CDR3 extends over 15 amino acids. CDR1 and CDR2 (germline): SGHTA, FQGTGA. Deletions cut 5 bases from V and 2 bases from J, with 13 bases between. CDR3 nucleotides: TGTGCCAGCAGCCCCTACGGGTATGGCAATCAGCCCCAGCATTTT. This translates into CASSPYGYGNQPQHF. Supplemented by reference TRBV7-3 and TRBJ1-5, the full variable domain reads GAGVSQTPSNKVTEKGKYVELRCDPISGHTALYWYRQSLGQGPEFLIYFQGTGAADDSGLPNDRFFAVRPEGSVSTLKIQRTERGDSAVYLCASSPYGYGNQPQHFGDGTRLSIL.

This CDR3 reads CASSYLTGGTHSPLHF. Written as DNA, the CDR3 is TGTGCCAGCAGTTACCTGACAGGGGGAACCCATTCACCCCTCCACTTT. This chain connects TRBV6-5 to TRBJ1-6, with 9 positions matching TRBD1. With V trimmed by 2 bases and J by 8 bases, 7 bases remained unmatched. CDR1 and CDR2 (germline): MNHEY, SVGAGI. The CDR3 covers 16 residues.

J is TRBJ2-1 and V is TRBV6-6; 8 nucleotides match TRBD2. Germline assignment: CDR1 MNHNY and CDR2 SVGAGI (reference sequence). V trimming: 10 bases; J trimming: 3 bases; junction bases outside the gene matches: 11. The CDR3 is 15 residues long. The CDR3 is CAISAGGGIYNEQFF. The CDR3 bases are TGTGCCATTTCCGCCGGGGGGGGTATCTACAATGAGCAGTTCTTC.

The chain employs TRBV27 and TRBJ1-1; D gene unclear. There are 16 residues in the CDR3. V lost 0 bases and J 0 bases, leaving 11 bases between the germline ends. Germline V gene sequence: CDR1 MNHEY, CDR2 SMNVEV (reference sequence). This CDR3 is CASSLSSWAVNTEAFF. The CDR3 DNA reads TGTGCCAGCAGTTTATCCTCTTGGGCTGTGAACACTGAAGCTTTCTTT.

The rearrangement links TRBV19 to TRBJ1-6; D is unclear. V shed 4 bases and J shed 7 bases, with 11 bases lying between them. The germline V gene has CDR1 LNHDA and CDR2 SQIVND (reference sequence). The CDR3 is 14 residues long. The CDR3 sequence: CASSTGKENSPLHF. The CDR3 region has the DNA TGTGCCAGTAGTACCGGGAAAGAGAATTCACCCCTCCACTTT.

This chain uses TRBV5-1 with TRBJ1-4; no definite D call. This CDR3 is built from 13 residues. CDR1 is SGHRS and CDR2 is YFSETQ in the germline V gene. V lost 8 bases and J 0 bases, leaving 8 bases between the germline ends. CDR3 coding DNA: TGCGCCAGTACGAGAGCAACTAATGAAAAACTGTTTTTT. It translates to CASTRATNEKLFF. Together with reference TRBV5-1 and TRBJ1-4, the CDR3 gives the full variable domain: KAGVTQTPRYLIKTRGQQVTLSCSPISGHRSVSWYQQTPGQGLQFLFEYFSETQRNKGNFPGRFSGRQFSNSRSEMNVSTLELGDSALYLCASTRATNEKLFFGSGTQLSVL.

The chain recombines TRBV7-3 with TRBJ2-6; 7 bases align to TRBD1. With V trimmed by 8 bases and J by 0 bases, 7 bases remained unmatched. This CDR3 contains 16 residues. CDR1 SGHTA and CDR2 FQGTGA come from the germline V gene. CDR3 amino acids: CASREDRNSGANVLTF. In nucleotides, the CDR3 is TGTGCCAGCCGAGAGGACAGGAACTCTGGGGCCAACGTCCTGACTTTC.

This chain links TRBV5-8 with TRBJ1-1; TRBD1 matches 8 bases. Germline V gives CDR1 SGHTS, CDR2 YDEGEE. V shed 3 bases and J 1 base; nucleotides not matched to a gene: 14. The CDR3 contains 18 residues. In DNA form, the CDR3 reads TGTGCCAGCAGCTCTAGGGCGCAGGGGGCAGGATGGAACACTGAAGCTTTCTTT. This codes for CASSSRAQGAGWNTEAFF.